A selection of T cell receptor beta chains follows, all from one sample in a study of blood T cell repertoires in COVID-19. Data came from immunoSEQ multiplex PCR; TCRdb stores just in-frame clones and leaves some out. The sample consists of roughly 180,000 clones, approximately 80% of them appearing once. Specimen: PBMCs or T cells enriched from blood (not recorded which). These receptors all stem from a man aged 45-65 years who had recovered from COVID-19. CDR3s include the opening cysteine and the closing phenylalanine or tryptophan. The D gene is left open where the match is weak. For some rows the clone size is stated as once, few or many, or as a class when expanded; others skip it.

abundance: .; d_gene: TRBD1; v_gene: TRBV29-1; j_gene: TRBJ1-2; CDR3aa: CSVGDRANYGYTF; CDR3nt: TGCAGCGTTGGGGACAGGGCTAACTATGGCTACACCTTC
abundance: .; d_gene: .; v_gene: TRBV7-8; j_gene: TRBJ1-1; CDR3aa: CASSFDRGNTEAFF; CDR3nt: TGTGCCAGCAGCTTTGATAGAGGGAACACTGAAGCTTTCTTT
abundance: .; d_gene: TRBD2; v_gene: TRBV18; j_gene: TRBJ2-1; CDR3aa: CASSQTSGGPQEQFF; CDR3nt: TGTGCCAGCTCACAGACTAGCGGGGGGCCCCAGGAGCAGTTCTTC
abundance: .; d_gene: TRBD1; v_gene: TRBV7-9; j_gene: TRBJ1-4; CDR3aa: CASSLALGQNEKLFF; CDR3nt: TGTGCCAGCAGCTTAGCATTGGGACAGAATGAAAAACTGTTTTTT
abundance: .; d_gene: .; v_gene: TRBV5-6; j_gene: TRBJ2-3; CDR3aa: CASSYGQLSTDTQYF; CDR3nt: TGTGCCAGCAGCTACGGACAGCTGAGCACAGATACGCAGTATTTT
abundance: .; d_gene: .; v_gene: TRBV27; j_gene: TRBJ2-6; CDR3aa: CASSPGVAGANVLTF; CDR3nt: TGTGCCAGCAGCCCAGGGGTGGCTGGGGCCAACGTCCTGACTTTC
abundance: .; d_gene: .; v_gene: TRBV2; j_gene: TRBJ2-7; CDR3aa: CASSEGSIGGYEQYF; CDR3nt: TGTGCCAGCAGTGAAGGTAGTATCGGGGGCTACGAGCAGTACTTC
abundance: .; d_gene: .; v_gene: TRBV11-1; j_gene: TRBJ1-6; CDR3aa: CASSLEGKGYNSPLHF; CDR3nt: TGTGCCAGCAGCCTTGAGGGCAAGGGCTATAATTCACCCCTCCACTTT
abundance: .; d_gene: TRBD1; v_gene: TRBV18; j_gene: TRBJ1-1; CDR3aa: CASSPGTGGEAFF; CDR3nt: TGTGCCAGCTCACCAGGGACAGGGGGTGAAGCTTTCTTT
abundance: .; d_gene: .; v_gene: TRBV20-1; j_gene: TRBJ1-4; CDR3aa: CSSATNEKLFF; CDR3nt: TGCTCGAGTGCAACTAATGAAAAACTGTTTTTT
abundance: once; d_gene: .; v_gene: TRBV24-1; j_gene: TRBJ1-2; CDR3aa: CATSSGKLVDFNYGYTF; CDR3nt: TGTGCCACCAGTTCGGGAAAACTTGTGGATTTTAACTATGGCTACACCTTC
abundance: once; d_gene: .; v_gene: TRBV19; j_gene: TRBJ1-6; CDR3aa: CALVGAPKGGSYNSPLHF; CDR3nt: TGTGCTTTAGTCGGGGCACCCAAAGGGGGCTCCTATAATTCACCCCTCCACTTT
abundance: .; d_gene: TRBD1; v_gene: TRBV6-5; j_gene: TRBJ2-7; CDR3aa: CASSLRQGAYYEQYF; CDR3nt: TGTGCCAGCAGTCTCCGACAGGGGGCCTACTACGAGCAGTACTTC
abundance: .; d_gene: .; v_gene: TRBV19; j_gene: TRBJ1-2; CDR3aa: CASTPPGYGDYGYTF; CDR3nt: TGTGCCAGTACCCCTCCGGGTTATGGCGACTATGGCTACACCTTC
abundance: .; d_gene: TRBD2; v_gene: TRBV5-1; j_gene: TRBJ2-5; CDR3aa: CASSRGVQKETQYF; CDR3nt: TGCGCCAGCAGCCGGGGGGTTCAAAAAGAGACCCAGTACTTC
abundance: few; d_gene: .; v_gene: TRBV2; j_gene: TRBJ1-5; CDR3aa: CASRGGGGQPQHF; CDR3nt: TGTGCCAGCCGCGGAGGGGGGGGTCAGCCCCAGCATTTT
abundance: .; d_gene: TRBD1; v_gene: TRBV3-1/TRBV3-2; j_gene: TRBJ1-4; CDR3aa: CASSQVTGGNEKLFF; CDR3nt: TGTGCCAGCAGCCAAGTGACAGGGGGTAATGAAAAACTGTTTTTT
abundance: .; d_gene: .; v_gene: TRBV3-1/TRBV3-2; j_gene: TRBJ2-7; CDR3aa: CASSQVFSSSSYEQYF; CDR3nt: TGTGCCAGCAGCCAAGTTTTCTCCTCGAGCTCCTACGAGCAGTACTTC
abundance: .; d_gene: TRBD2; v_gene: TRBV4-1; j_gene: TRBJ2-3; CDR3aa: CASSQGLADTQYF; CDR3nt: TGCGCCAGCAGCCAGGGACTAGCGGATACGCAGTATTTT
abundance: few; d_gene: TRBD1; v_gene: TRBV24-1; j_gene: TRBJ1-1; CDR3aa: CATRSGQGRTEAFF; CDR3nt: TGTGCCACCAGGTCAGGACAGGGTCGGACTGAAGCTTTCTTT
abundance: few; d_gene: TRBD1; v_gene: TRBV7-9; j_gene: TRBJ2-7; CDR3aa: CASSSPGPTGFNSYEQYF; CDR3nt: TGTGCCAGCAGCTCTCCCGGACCGACAGGGTTTAACTCCTACGAGCAGTACTTC
abundance: .; d_gene: TRBD2; v_gene: TRBV5-8; j_gene: TRBJ2-1; CDR3aa: CASSFGGALYNEQFF; CDR3nt: TGTGCCAGCAGCTTCGGGGGGGCACTCTACAATGAGCAGTTCTTC
abundance: .; d_gene: .; v_gene: TRBV3-1/TRBV3-2; j_gene: TRBJ2-3; CDR3aa: CASSQASFTDTQYF; CDR3nt: TGTGCCAGCAGCCAGGCTTCTTTCACAGATACGCAGTATTTT
abundance: .; d_gene: TRBD1; v_gene: TRBV2; j_gene: TRBJ1-6; CDR3aa: CASGVRGRNSPLHF; CDR3nt: TGTGCCAGCGGGGTGAGGGGGCGGAATTCACCCCTCCACTTT
abundance: few; d_gene: TRBD2; v_gene: TRBV5-1; j_gene: TRBJ2-5; CDR3aa: CASSSGTSGVSETQYF; CDR3nt: TGCGCCAGCAGCTCCGGGACTAGCGGGGTTTCAGAGACCCAGTACTTC
abundance: .; d_gene: TRBD1; v_gene: TRBV28; j_gene: TRBJ2-2; CDR3aa: CASGTGNTGELFF; CDR3nt: TGTGCCAGCGGGACAGGAAACACCGGGGAGCTGTTTTTT
abundance: .; d_gene: TRBD1; v_gene: TRBV10-3; j_gene: TRBJ2-7; CDR3aa: CAIRKDRSSSYEQYF; CDR3nt: TGTGCCATCAGGAAGGACAGGTCGAGCTCCTACGAGCAGTACTTC
abundance: .; d_gene: .; v_gene: TRBV10-3; j_gene: TRBJ1-2; CDR3aa: CAIKDTGGTGYTF; CDR3nt: TGTGCCATCAAGGACACGGGGGGGACTGGCTACACCTTC
abundance: .; d_gene: .; v_gene: TRBV6-5; j_gene: TRBJ2-5; CDR3aa: CASSYSAEGHQETQYF; CDR3nt: TGTGCCAGCAGTTACTCGGCGGAGGGACACCAAGAGACCCAGTACTTC
abundance: .; d_gene: TRBD2; v_gene: TRBV11-2; j_gene: TRBJ2-3; CDR3aa: CASRGLADLSTDTQYF; CDR3nt: TGTGCCAGCAGGGGACTAGCAGATTTGAGCACAGATACGCAGTATTTT
abundance: .; d_gene: .; v_gene: TRBV20-1; j_gene: TRBJ2-5; CDR3aa: CSASRLGTQYF; CDR3nt: TGCAGTGCCAGCAGGCTGGGGACCCAGTACTTC
abundance: .; d_gene: .; v_gene: TRBV4-2; j_gene: TRBJ2-1; CDR3aa: CASSQLQAGNILNEQFF; CDR3nt: TGTGCCAGCAGCCAGCTTCAGGCGGGAAATATACTCAATGAGCAGTTCTTC
abundance: .; d_gene: TRBD2; v_gene: TRBV11-2; j_gene: TRBJ2-1; CDR3aa: CASINRGRDNEQFF; CDR3nt: TGTGCCAGCATAAACCGGGGGAGGGACAATGAGCAGTTCTTC
abundance: .; d_gene: .; v_gene: TRBV5-1; j_gene: TRBJ2-5; CDR3aa: CASSPGGGGVQETQYF; CDR3nt: TGCGCCAGCAGCCCCGGCGGGGGCGGGGTGCAAGAGACCCAGTACTTC
abundance: .; d_gene: TRBD1; v_gene: TRBV7-8; j_gene: TRBJ1-1; CDR3aa: CASSLSGGMNTEAFF; CDR3nt: TGTGCCAGCAGCCTGTCAGGGGGAATGAACACTGAAGCTTTCTTT
abundance: .; d_gene: .; v_gene: TRBV28; j_gene: TRBJ1-6; CDR3aa: CASSLDSPNSPLHF; CDR3nt: TGTGCCAGCAGTTTGGACAGCCCTAATTCACCCCTCCACTTT
abundance: .; d_gene: .; v_gene: TRBV6-1; j_gene: TRBJ1-2; CDR3aa: CASSEQGKTNYGYTF; CDR3nt: TGTGCCAGCAGTGAACAGGGGAAAACTAACTATGGCTACACCTTC
abundance: .; d_gene: TRBD1; v_gene: TRBV5-1; j_gene: TRBJ1-3; CDR3aa: CASSPGTGRNTIYF; CDR3nt: TGCGCCAGCAGCCCCGGGACAGGCAGAAACACCATATATTTT
abundance: .; d_gene: .; v_gene: TRBV18; j_gene: TRBJ2-4; CDR3aa: CASSRTGIQELNIQYF; CDR3nt: TGTGCCAGCTCCCGAACCGGAATCCAGGAATTAAACATTCAGTACTTC
abundance: .; d_gene: .; v_gene: TRBV28; j_gene: TRBJ2-6; CDR3aa: CASGPPQAWEGANVLTF; CDR3nt: TGTGCCAGCGGACCCCCGCAGGCCTGGGAGGGGGCCAACGTCCTGACTTTC
abundance: .; d_gene: TRBD1; v_gene: TRBV7-2; j_gene: TRBJ2-2; CDR3aa: CASSLDLFGTGVSGELFF; CDR3nt: TGTGCCAGCAGCTTAGATTTGTTCGGGACAGGGGTTTCCGGGGAGCTGTTTTTT
abundance: .; d_gene: .; v_gene: TRBV5-1; j_gene: TRBJ2-1; CDR3aa: CASSLDASSYNEQFF; CDR3nt: TGCGCCAGCAGCTTGGACGCGAGCTCCTACAATGAGCAGTTCTTC
abundance: .; d_gene: .; v_gene: TRBV6-5; j_gene: TRBJ1-1; CDR3aa: CASRKNTNTEAFF; CDR3nt: TGTGCCAGCAGAAAGAATACAAACACTGAAGCTTTCTTT
abundance: once; d_gene: .; v_gene: TRBV7-6; j_gene: TRBJ2-7; CDR3aa: CASSLADGSLYEQYF; CDR3nt: TGTGCCAGCAGCTTAGCGGACGGGAGTCTCTACGAGCAGTACTTC
abundance: .; d_gene: TRBD2; v_gene: TRBV3-1/TRBV3-2; j_gene: TRBJ2-7; CDR3aa: CASSRLAAYEQYF; CDR3nt: TGTGCCAGCAGCCGGCTAGCGGCCTACGAGCAGTACTTC
abundance: .; d_gene: .; v_gene: TRBV6-5; j_gene: TRBJ2-3; CDR3aa: CASSSMRVAADTQYF; CDR3nt: TGTGCCAGCAGTTCAATGCGGGTGGCGGCAGATACGCAGTATTTT
abundance: .; d_gene: .; v_gene: TRBV12-3/TRBV12-4; j_gene: TRBJ2-2; CDR3aa: CASRVRDTGELFF; CDR3nt: TGTGCCAGCAGGGTCAGGGACACCGGGGAGCTGTTTTTT
abundance: .; d_gene: .; v_gene: TRBV10-2; j_gene: TRBJ2-1; CDR3aa: CASSELVGSSVHEQFF; CDR3nt: TGCGCCAGCAGTGAGCTCGTCGGGAGTTCTGTACATGAGCAGTTCTTC
abundance: .; d_gene: TRBD2; v_gene: TRBV6-6; j_gene: TRBJ2-1; CDR3aa: CASSRAGSSYNEQFF; CDR3nt: TGTGCCAGCAGCCGAGCGGGATCCTCCTACAATGAGCAGTTCTTC
abundance: .; d_gene: .; v_gene: TRBV5-1; j_gene: TRBJ1-6; CDR3aa: CASRTESNSPLHF; CDR3nt: TGCGCCAGCAGAACAGAATCCAATTCACCCCTCCACTTT
abundance: .; d_gene: TRBD2; v_gene: TRBV18; j_gene: TRBJ2-7; CDR3aa: CASSPSSGRADEQYF; CDR3nt: TGTGCCAGCTCACCATCAAGCGGGAGGGCCGATGAGCAGTACTTC
abundance: .; d_gene: TRBD1; v_gene: TRBV6-5; j_gene: TRBJ2-7; CDR3aa: CASSYRQGPDEQYF; CDR3nt: TGTGCCAGCAGTTACAGACAGGGTCCAGACGAGCAGTACTTC
abundance: .; d_gene: TRBD1; v_gene: TRBV19; j_gene: TRBJ2-4; CDR3aa: CASRRGTGKNIQYF; CDR3nt: TGTGCCAGTAGAAGGGGGACAGGGAAAAACATTCAGTACTTC
abundance: .; d_gene: .; v_gene: TRBV18; j_gene: TRBJ2-7; CDR3aa: CATSQGGPYEQYF; CDR3nt: TGTGCCACCAGTCAAGGCGGGCCCTACGAGCAGTACTTC
abundance: .; d_gene: .; v_gene: TRBV7-9; j_gene: TRBJ2-6; CDR3aa: CASSLEGQISVLTF; CDR3nt: TGTGCCAGCAGCTTAGAGGGGCAGATCTCCGTCCTGACTTTC
abundance: .; d_gene: .; v_gene: TRBV5-1; j_gene: TRBJ2-1; CDR3aa: CASSLEQAVKGVEQFF; CDR3nt: TGCGCCAGCAGCTTGGAGCAGGCCGTCAAGGGAGTTGAGCAGTTCTTC
abundance: few; d_gene: TRBD2; v_gene: TRBV7-2; j_gene: TRBJ2-2; CDR3aa: CASSILAGDPGELFF; CDR3nt: TGTGCCAGCAGCATACTAGCGGGAGACCCCGGGGAGCTGTTTTTT